This T cell receptor (beta chain) was profiled in a study of T cells in localized non-small cell lung cancer. Germline lookup yields CDR1 MGHRA and CDR2 YSYEKL. Trimming stripped 0 bases from V and 5 bases from J, with 13 bases between. There are 16 residues in the CDR3. Of note for this clone: Its antigen is undetermined.

TCRdb keeps only in-frame clones here, not all; method: immunoSEQ multiplex PCR. Here the sample spans 17,000 or so clones, around 82% being singletons. Study-level points and caveats: Elevated blood T cell density was associated with longer overall survival.

Material: peripheral blood, obtained before any cancer treatment. The receptor was isolated from a male donor at least 60 years old with stage III lung adenocarcinoma. The J gene is TRBJ1-4, the V gene TRBV4-1; D is unresolved. The CDR3 region has the DNA TGCGCCAGCAGCCAAGATAAAGGGAAAACCAATGAAAAACTGTTTTTT. As protein: CASSQDKGKTNEKLFF.